Listed here are 3 T cell receptor beta chains from one sample, sequenced in a study of cytomegalovirus exposure and HLA in healthy donors. TCRdb's table, derived via immunoSEQ multiplex PCR, lists solely in-frame clones and lacks some. This table has more than 300,000 clones, about nine tenths appearing once. The source material was PBMCs. The receptors were gathered from a woman aged 18-29 years in good health and CMV-seronegative.

V gene TRBV6-5 combines with J gene TRBJ2-5, with TRBD1 as a possible D gene (5 bases). Germline V gene lookup returns CDR1 MNHEY and CDR2 SVGAGI. V lost 1 base to trimming and J lost 3 bases, with 12 bases between them. The CDR3 is 15 residues long. CDR3 sequence: CASSYFTGWKETQYF. CDR3 bases: TGTGCCAGCAGTTACTTTACAGGCTGGAAAGAGACCCAGTACTTC.

The genes are TRBV29-1 and TRBJ2-5, with 10 bases aligning to TRBD1. Losses at the gene ends were 4 bases for V and 3 bases for J; bases not matched to a gene: 5. This CDR3 is 14 amino acids long. Germline loops: CDR1 SQVTM, CDR2 ANQGSEA. The CDR3 spells CSVGTGTGEETQYF. The DNA of the CDR3 is TGCAGCGTTGGGACCGGGACAGGGGAAGAGACCCAGTACTTC.

The genes are TRBV5-8 and TRBJ2-7, with 8 bases lining up with TRBD2. CDR1 and CDR2 (germline): SGHTS, YDEGEE. The CDR3 covers 15 residues. The V and J ends lost 4 bases and 5 bases, in that order; junction bases with no gene match: 11. The CDR3 protein is CASSRGGTTPNEQYF. The CDR3 nucleotides read TGTGCCAGCAGCCGGGGGGGGACTACTCCTAACGAGCAGTACTTC.